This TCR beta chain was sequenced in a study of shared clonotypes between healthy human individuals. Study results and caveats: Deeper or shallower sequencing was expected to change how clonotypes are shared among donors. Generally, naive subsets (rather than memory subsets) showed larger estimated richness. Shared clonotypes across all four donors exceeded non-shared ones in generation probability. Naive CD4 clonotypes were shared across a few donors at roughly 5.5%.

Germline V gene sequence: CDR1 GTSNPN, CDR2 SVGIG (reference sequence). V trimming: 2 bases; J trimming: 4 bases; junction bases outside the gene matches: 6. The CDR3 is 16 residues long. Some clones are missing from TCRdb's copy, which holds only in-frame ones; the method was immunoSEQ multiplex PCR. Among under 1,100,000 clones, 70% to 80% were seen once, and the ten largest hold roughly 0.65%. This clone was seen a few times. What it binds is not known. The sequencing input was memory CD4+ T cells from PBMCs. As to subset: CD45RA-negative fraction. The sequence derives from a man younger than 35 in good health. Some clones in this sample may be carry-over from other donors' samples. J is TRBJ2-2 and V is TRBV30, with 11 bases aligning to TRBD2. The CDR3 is CAWSIGTSGLTGELFF. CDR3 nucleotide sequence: TGTGCCTGGAGTATCGGGACTAGCGGACTCACCGGGGAGCTGTTTTTT. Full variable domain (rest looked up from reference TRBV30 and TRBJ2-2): SQTIHQWPATLVQPVGSPLSLECTVEGTSNPNLYWYRQAAGRGLQLLFYSVGIGQISSEVPQNLSASRPQDRQFILSSKKLLLSDSGFYLCAWSIGTSGLTGELFFGEGSRLTVL.